These 18 T cell receptor beta chains share one sample of origin, sequenced in a study of blood T cell repertoires in COVID-19. TCRdb keeps only in-frame clones here, not all; method: immunoSEQ multiplex PCR. This sample has fewer than 200,000 clones, with 88% found just once. Input material: PBMCs or T cells enriched from blood (not recorded which). The source of these receptors is a woman aged 18 to 35 who had recovered from COVID-19.

The gene calls are TRBV9 and TRBJ1-2; D perhaps matches TRBD1 (6 bases). From germline, CDR1 is SGDLS and CDR2 YYNGEE. The V end lost 0 bases, the J end lost 5 bases, and 17 bases lay between the germline ends. The CDR3 has 16 amino acids. The CDR3 sequence is CASSVDVGAASYGYTF. The CDR3 DNA sequence: TGTGCCAGCAGCGTAGATGTGGGGGCAGCTTCTTATGGCTACACCTTC.

This clone came up a few times. This rearrangement joins TRBV29-1 to TRBJ1-2, with D perhaps TRBD1 (5 bases). V was clipped by 6 bases and J by 0 bases, with 8 bases between them. Germline loops: CDR1 SQVTM, CDR2 ANQGSEA. The CDR3 extends over 12 amino acids. The CDR3 reads CSVTDPNYGYTF. CDR3 nucleotides: TGCAGCGTGACAGATCCTAACTATGGCTACACCTTC.

CDR3 nucleotides: TGTGCCAGCAGCTGGGAGCGGGGGAGAGACAATGAGCAGTTCTTC. As protein: CASSWERGRDNEQFF. This rearrangement joins TRBV7-2 to TRBJ2-1; 8 nucleotides match TRBD2. With 4 bases clipped from V and 5 bases from J, the junction kept 7 bases outside the gene matches. This CDR3 comprises 15 residues. Germline CDR1 is SGHTA and CDR2 is FQGNSA.

The rearrangement joins TRBV4-2 to TRBJ2-2; TRBD2 matches 9 bases. Trimming removed 1 base from V and 4 bases from J; junction bases left unmatched: 7. Germline V gene sequence: CDR1 LGHNA, CDR2 YNFKEQ. The CDR3 runs to 17 residues. CDR3 coding DNA: TGTGCCAGCAGCCAAGTGTTCGCGGGAGGGCCCACCGGGGAGCTGTTTTTT. This encodes CASSQVFAGGPTGELFF.

The rearrangement joins TRBV4-1 to TRBJ2-7; D is ambiguous. With 3 bases removed from V and 3 bases from J, the gap between germline ends came to 15 bases. Per germline, CDR1 MGHRA and CDR2 YSYEKL. The CDR3 runs to 15 residues. The DNA of the CDR3 is TGCGCCAGCAGCCAGACCCTTTCCTCGGGCTACGAGCAGTACTTC. It specifies CASSQTLSSGYEQYF.

The V call is TRBV27, the J call TRBJ1-1; D unclear. The germline CDR1 and CDR2 sequences are MNHEY and SMNVEV (reference sequence). V lost 0 bases to trimming and J lost 1 base, with 12 bases between them. The length of the CDR3 is 16 residues. The CDR3 DNA is TGTGCCAGCAGTTTATCCGGTTGGGCACCGAACACTGAAGCTTTCTTT. This sequence encodes CASSLSGWAPNTEAFF.

The chain uses TRBV19 and TRBJ2-3; 7 bases align to TRBD2. J lost 1 base, V lost 4 bases, and 2 bases had no gene match. Germline CDR1 and CDR2: LNHDA and SQIVND (reference sequence). The CDR3 covers 14 residues. The CDR3: CASSKLAGTDTQYF. In nucleotides, the CDR3 is TGTGCCAGTAGTAAGCTAGCGGGCACAGATACGCAGTATTTT. Based on the CDR3 plus reference TRBV19 and TRBJ2-3, the full variable domain is DGGITQSPKYLFRKEGQNVTLSCEQNLNHDAMYWYRQDPGQGLRLIYYSQIVNDFQKGDIAEGYSVSREKKESFPLTVTSAQKNPTAFYLCASSKLAGTDTQYFGPGTRLTVL.

The chain has TRBV11-3 and TRBJ1-1; D gene ambiguous. CDR3 size: 13 residues. V was shortened by 0 bases and J by 4 bases, with 6 bases between the two germline ends. The germline V gene has CDR1 SGHNT and CDR2 YENEEA. The CDR3 spells CASSLDGLTEAFF. The DNA for the CDR3 is TGTGCCAGCAGCTTAGATGGACTCACTGAAGCTTTCTTT. Full variable domain (rest looked up from reference TRBV11-3 and TRBJ1-1): EAGVVQSPRYKIIEKKQPVAFWCNPISGHNTLYWYLQNLGQGPELLIRYENEEAVDDSQLPKDRFSAERLKGVDSTLKIQPAELGDSAVYLCASSLDGLTEAFFGQGTRLTVV.

This clone was recorded only once. The chain carries TRBV6-5 and TRBJ2-5, with D unresolved. The germline V and J ends were trimmed by 5 bases and 4 bases, with 8 bases remaining between them. The CDR3 loop spans 12 amino acids. CDR1 is MNHEY and CDR2 is SVGAGI in the germline V gene. CDR3 sequence reads: CASSISGETQYF. The CDR3 coding sequence is TGTGCCAGCAGTATTTCAGGAGAGACCCAGTACTTC.

CDR3 loop: CASSLSGQGTINSPLHF. The DNA of the CDR3 is TGTGCCAGCAGCCTTTCGGGACAGGGGACAATTAATTCACCCCTCCACTTT. The rearrangement uses TRBV28 and TRBJ1-6, with TRBD1 matching over 10 bases. CDR1 MDHEN and CDR2 SYDVKM come from the germline V gene. With V trimmed by 6 bases and J by 6 bases, 11 bases remained unmatched. The CDR3 consists of 17 residues.

This clone was observed a single time. The CDR3 region has the DNA TGTGCCAGCACCAACCCAGGGGGCTTAGGCTACACCTTC. The encoded protein is CASTNPGGLGYTF. The chain carries TRBV6-5 and TRBJ1-2, with 8 nucleotides matching TRBD1. This CDR3 contains 13 residues. Germline-derived CDR1 and CDR2 are MNHEY and SVGAGI. Trimming at V came to 7 bases and at J to 8 bases, leaving 9 bases not matched to a gene.

The V and J genes are TRBV28 and TRBJ1-5, with TRBD1 as a possible D gene (5 bases). The CDR3 sequence is 16 residues long. V lost 4 bases to trimming and J lost 0 bases, with 13 bases between them. The V gene's germline CDR1 is MDHEN and CDR2 SYDVKM. This CDR3 is CASSSPDRSSNQPQHF. CDR3 in DNA: TGTGCCAGCAGTTCCCCCGACAGAAGTAGCAATCAGCCCCAGCATTTT.

As DNA, the CDR3 is TGTGCCAGCAGTTTAAACGGTCTCCTATATGGCTACACCTTC. Its translation is CASSLNGLLYGYTF. This chain links TRBV28 with TRBJ1-2; D unclear. The V and J ends lost 2 bases and 5 bases respectively, with 12 bases between them. This CDR3 is built from 14 residues. From germline, CDR1 is MDHEN and CDR2 SYDVKM.

The DNA of the CDR3 is TGTGCCAGCAGCCCGGGACAACAAAGAAACACCATATATTTT. This sequence encodes CASSPGQQRNTIYF. V gene TRBV9 combines with J gene TRBJ1-3; TRBD1 might be the D (6 bases). V was shortened by 4 bases and J by 5 bases, with 13 bases between the two germline ends. The CDR3 loop spans 14 amino acids. Per the germline V gene, CDR1 is SGDLS and CDR2 is YYNGEE.

This clone occurred once. V gene TRBV2 combines with J gene TRBJ2-3; possibly TRBD2 for D (5 bases). The CDR3 has 13 residues. Germline CDR1 and CDR2: SNHLY and FYNNEI. V lost 7 bases and J 2 bases, leaving 10 bases between the germline ends. The CDR3 nucleotides are TGTGCCAGCAAGGCGGGTAACACAGATACGCAGTATTTT. This codes for CASKAGNTDTQYF. Looking up the rest from reference TRBV2 and TRBJ2-3 gives the full variable domain: EPEVTQTPSHQVTQMGQEVILRCVPISNHLYFYWYRQILGQKVEFLVSFYNNEISEKSEIFDDQFSVERPDGSNFTLKIRSTKLEDSAMYFCASKAGNTDTQYFGPGTRLTVL.

The rearrangement uses TRBV28 and TRBJ2-2; D is possibly TRBD2 (7 bases). Per the germline V gene, CDR1 is MDHEN and CDR2 is SYDVKM. The V end was cut by 1 base, the J end by 7 bases, with 13 bases between. The CDR3 runs to 15 residues. CDR3 region: CASSLFGGQGGELFF. CDR3 sequence (DNA): TGTGCCAGCAGTTTATTCGGGGGGCAGGGCGGGGAGCTGTTTTTT.

The chain recombines TRBV7-8 with TRBJ2-7; TRBD1 matches 9 bases. Germline CDR1 is SGHVS and CDR2 is FQNEAQ. Trimming removed 1 base from V and 1 base from J; junction bases left unmatched: 2. The CDR3 sequence is 15 residues long. The DNA for the CDR3 is TGTGCCAGCAGCTTAGACGGGACAGGGTCCTACGAGCAGTACTTC. Protein product: CASSLDGTGSYEQYF.

This sequence joins TRBV3-1 (or the pseudogene TRBV3-2) and TRBJ1-3, with D possibly matching TRBD1 (6 bases). Germline values: CDR1 LGHDT, CDR2 YNNKEL (reference sequence). The CDR3 totals 16 residues. Trimming cost V 2 bases and J 3 bases, with 14 bases left between them. In DNA form, the CDR3 reads TGTGCCAGCAGCCAATTTCAGGGGTTAAGTGGAAACACCATATATTTT. Translating it yields CASSQFQGLSGNTIYF.